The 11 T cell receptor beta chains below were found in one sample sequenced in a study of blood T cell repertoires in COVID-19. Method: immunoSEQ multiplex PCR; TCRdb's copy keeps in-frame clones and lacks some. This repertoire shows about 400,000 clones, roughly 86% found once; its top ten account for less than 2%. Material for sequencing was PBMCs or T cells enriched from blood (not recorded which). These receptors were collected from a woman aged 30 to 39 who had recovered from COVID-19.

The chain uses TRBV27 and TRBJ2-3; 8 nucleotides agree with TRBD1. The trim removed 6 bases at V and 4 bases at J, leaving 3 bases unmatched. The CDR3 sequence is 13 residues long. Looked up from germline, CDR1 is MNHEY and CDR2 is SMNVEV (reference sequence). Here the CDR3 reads CASSRGRSDTQYF. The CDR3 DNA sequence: TGTGCCAGCAGCAGGGGGCGATCAGATACGCAGTATTTT.

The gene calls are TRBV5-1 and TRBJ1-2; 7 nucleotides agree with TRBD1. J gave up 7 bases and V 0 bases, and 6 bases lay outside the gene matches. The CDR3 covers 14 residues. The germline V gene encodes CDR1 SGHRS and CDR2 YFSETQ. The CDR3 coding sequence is TGCGCCAGCAGCTTGGCCACAGGGGTGGGTGGCTACACCTTC. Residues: CASSLATGVGGYTF.

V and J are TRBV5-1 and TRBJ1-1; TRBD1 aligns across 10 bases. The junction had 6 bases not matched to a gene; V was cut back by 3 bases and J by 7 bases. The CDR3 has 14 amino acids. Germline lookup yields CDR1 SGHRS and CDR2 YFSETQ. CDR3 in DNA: TGCGCCAGCAGCTGGGGGACAGGGGCGGGTGAAGCTTTCTTT. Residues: CASSWGTGAGEAFF. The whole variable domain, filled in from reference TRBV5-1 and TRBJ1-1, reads KAGVTQTPRYLIKTRGQQVTLSCSPISGHRSVSWYQQTPGQGLQFLFEYFSETQRNKGNFPGRFSGRQFSNSRSEMNVSTLELGDSALYLCASSWGTGAGEAFFGQGTRLTVV.

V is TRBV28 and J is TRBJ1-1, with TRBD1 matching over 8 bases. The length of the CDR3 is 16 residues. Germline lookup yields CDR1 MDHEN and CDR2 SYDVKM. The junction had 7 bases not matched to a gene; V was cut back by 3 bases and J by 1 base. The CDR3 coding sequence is TGTGCCAGCAGTTTTATCCAGGGGGCAGGGAACACTGAAGCTTTCTTT. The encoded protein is CASSFIQGAGNTEAFF. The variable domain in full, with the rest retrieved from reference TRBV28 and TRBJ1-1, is DVKVTQSSRYLVKRTGEKVFLECVQDMDHENMFWYRQDPGLGLRLIYFSYDVKMKEKGDIPEGYSVSREKKERFSLILESASTNQTSMYLCASSFIQGAGNTEAFFGQGTRLTVV.

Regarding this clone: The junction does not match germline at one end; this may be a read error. CDR3 sequence (DNA): TGCGCCAGCAGCTTGAGACAGGATAACACTGAAGCTTCCTTT. It yields the protein CASSLRQDNTEASF. This chain links TRBV5-1 with TRBJ1-1; a weak D match, TRBD1 (6 bases). The CDR3 is 14 residues long. Germline CDR1 is SGHRS and CDR2 is YFSETQ.

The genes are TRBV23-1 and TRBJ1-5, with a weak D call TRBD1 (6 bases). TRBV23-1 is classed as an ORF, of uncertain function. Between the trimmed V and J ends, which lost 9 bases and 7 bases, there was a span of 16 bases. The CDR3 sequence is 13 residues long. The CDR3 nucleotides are TGCGCCAGTGTAGACCCAGGGGAACAGCCCCAGCATTTT. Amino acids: CASVDPGEQPQHF.

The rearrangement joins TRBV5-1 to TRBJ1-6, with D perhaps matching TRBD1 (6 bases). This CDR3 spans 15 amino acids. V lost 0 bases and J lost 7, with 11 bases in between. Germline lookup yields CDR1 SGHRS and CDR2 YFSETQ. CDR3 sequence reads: CASSLAGGSNSPLHF. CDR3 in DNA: TGCGCCAGCAGCTTGGCGGGGGGCTCCAATTCACCCCTCCACTTT.

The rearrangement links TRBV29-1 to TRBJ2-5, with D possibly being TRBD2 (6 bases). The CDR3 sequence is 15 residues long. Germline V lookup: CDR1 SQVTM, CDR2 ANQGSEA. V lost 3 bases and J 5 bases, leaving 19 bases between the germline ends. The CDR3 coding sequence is TGCAGCGTTGACAGTTACGGGAGAATCGGGGAGACCCAGTACTTC. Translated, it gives CSVDSYGRIGETQYF.

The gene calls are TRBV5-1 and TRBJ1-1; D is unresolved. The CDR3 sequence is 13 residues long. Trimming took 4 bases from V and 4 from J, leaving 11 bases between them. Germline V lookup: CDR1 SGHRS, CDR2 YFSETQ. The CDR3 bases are TGCGCCAGCAGCCTGTACAGCTCCACTGAAGCTTTCTTT. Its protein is CASSLYSSTEAFF.

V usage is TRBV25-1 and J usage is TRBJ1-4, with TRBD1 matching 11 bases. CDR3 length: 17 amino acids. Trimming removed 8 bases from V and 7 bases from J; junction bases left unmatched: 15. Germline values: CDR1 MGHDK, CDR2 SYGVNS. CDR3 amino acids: CASSIIGQGAYGEKLFF. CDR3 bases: TGTGCCAGCTCTATAATAGGACAGGGGGCATATGGTGAAAAACTGTTTTTT.

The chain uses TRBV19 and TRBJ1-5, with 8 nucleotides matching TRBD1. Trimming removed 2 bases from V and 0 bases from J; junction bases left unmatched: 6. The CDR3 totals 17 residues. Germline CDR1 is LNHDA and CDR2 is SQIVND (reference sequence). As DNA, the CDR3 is TGTGCCAGTAGTATACCGATGGACAGGGTTAGCAATCAGCCCCAGCATTTT. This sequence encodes CASSIPMDRVSNQPQHF. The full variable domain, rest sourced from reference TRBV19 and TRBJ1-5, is DGGITQSPKYLFRKEGQNVTLSCEQNLNHDAMYWYRQDPGQGLRLIYYSQIVNDFQKGDIAEGYSVSREKKESFPLTVTSAQKNPTAFYLCASSIPMDRVSNQPQHFGDGTRLSIL.